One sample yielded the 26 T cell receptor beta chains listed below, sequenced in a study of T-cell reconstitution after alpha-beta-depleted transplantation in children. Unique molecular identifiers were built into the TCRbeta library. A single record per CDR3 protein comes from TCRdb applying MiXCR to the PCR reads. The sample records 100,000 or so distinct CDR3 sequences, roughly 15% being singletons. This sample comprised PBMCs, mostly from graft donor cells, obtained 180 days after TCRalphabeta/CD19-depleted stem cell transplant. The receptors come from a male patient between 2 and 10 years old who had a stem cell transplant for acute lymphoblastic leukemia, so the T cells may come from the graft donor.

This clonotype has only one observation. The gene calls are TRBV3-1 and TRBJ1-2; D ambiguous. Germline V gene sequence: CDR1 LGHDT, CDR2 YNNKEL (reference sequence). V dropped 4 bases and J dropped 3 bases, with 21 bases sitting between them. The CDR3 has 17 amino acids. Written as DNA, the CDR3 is TGTGCCAGCAGCCTACTTCCGGGTGGGCTCGGGGACTATGGCTACACCTTC. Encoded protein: CASSLLPGGLGDYGYTF.

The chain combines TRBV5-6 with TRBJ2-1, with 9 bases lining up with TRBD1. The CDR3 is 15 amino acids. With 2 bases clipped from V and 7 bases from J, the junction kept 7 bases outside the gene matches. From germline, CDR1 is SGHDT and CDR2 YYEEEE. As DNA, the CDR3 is TGTGCCAGCAGCTTCGCGACAGGGGGAGTAAATGAGCAGTTCTTC. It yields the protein CASSFATGGVNEQFF.

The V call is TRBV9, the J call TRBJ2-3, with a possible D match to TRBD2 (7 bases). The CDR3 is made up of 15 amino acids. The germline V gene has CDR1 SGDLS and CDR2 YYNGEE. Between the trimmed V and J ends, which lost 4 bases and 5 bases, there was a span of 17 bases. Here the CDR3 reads CASSSLGGPGDTQYF. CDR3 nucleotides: TGTGCCAGCAGCTCGTTGGGGGGGCCGGGAGATACGCAGTATTTT.

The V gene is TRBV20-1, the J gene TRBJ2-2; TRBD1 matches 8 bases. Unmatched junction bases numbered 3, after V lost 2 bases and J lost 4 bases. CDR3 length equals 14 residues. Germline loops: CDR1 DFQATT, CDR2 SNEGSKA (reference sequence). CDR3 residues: CSARQDRVTGELFF. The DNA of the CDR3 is TGCAGTGCTAGACAGGACAGGGTCACCGGGGAGCTGTTTTTT.

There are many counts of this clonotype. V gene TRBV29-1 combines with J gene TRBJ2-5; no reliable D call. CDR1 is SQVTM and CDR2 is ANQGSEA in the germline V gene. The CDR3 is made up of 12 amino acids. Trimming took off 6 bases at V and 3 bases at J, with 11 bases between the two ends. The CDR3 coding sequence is TGCAGCGTCGATAGACAAGAAGAGACCCAGTACTTC. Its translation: CSVDRQEETQYF.

CDR3 DNA sequence: TGCAGTGCTAGATTTCGGGACAAGAACATTCAGTACTTC. Translated, it gives CSARFRDKNIQYF. The rearrangement links TRBV20-1 to TRBJ2-4; D might be TRBD1 (6 bases). V dropped 2 bases and J dropped 7 bases, with 12 bases sitting between them. This CDR3 region has 13 residues. Germline V lookup: CDR1 DFQATT, CDR2 SNEGSKA (reference sequence).

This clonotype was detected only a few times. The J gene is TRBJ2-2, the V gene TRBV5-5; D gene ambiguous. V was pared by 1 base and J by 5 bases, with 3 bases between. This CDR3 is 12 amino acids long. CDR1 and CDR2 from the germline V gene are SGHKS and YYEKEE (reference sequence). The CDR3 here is CASSLLTGELFF. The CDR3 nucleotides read TGTGCCAGCAGCTTGTTAACCGGGGAGCTGTTTTTT.

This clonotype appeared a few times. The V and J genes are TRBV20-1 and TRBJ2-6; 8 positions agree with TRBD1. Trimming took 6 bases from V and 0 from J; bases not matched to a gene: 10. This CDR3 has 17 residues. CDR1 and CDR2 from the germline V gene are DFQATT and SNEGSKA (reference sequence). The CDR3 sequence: CSAETGTGPSGANVLTF. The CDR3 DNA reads TGCAGTGCGGAGACCGGGACAGGCCCCTCTGGGGCCAACGTCCTGACTTTC.

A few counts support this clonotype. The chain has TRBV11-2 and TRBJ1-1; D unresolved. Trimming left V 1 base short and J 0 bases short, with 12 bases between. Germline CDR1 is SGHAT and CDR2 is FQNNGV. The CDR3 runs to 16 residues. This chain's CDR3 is CASSLVGGQLNTEAFF. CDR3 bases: TGTGCCAGCAGCTTAGTGGGAGGTCAATTGAACACTGAAGCTTTCTTT. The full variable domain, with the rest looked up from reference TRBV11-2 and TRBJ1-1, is EAGVAQSPRYKIIEKRQSVAFWCNPISGHATLYWYQQILGQGPKLLIQFQNNGVVDDSQLPKDRFSAERLKGVDSTLKIQPAKLEDSAVYLCASSLVGGQLNTEAFFGQGTRLTVV.

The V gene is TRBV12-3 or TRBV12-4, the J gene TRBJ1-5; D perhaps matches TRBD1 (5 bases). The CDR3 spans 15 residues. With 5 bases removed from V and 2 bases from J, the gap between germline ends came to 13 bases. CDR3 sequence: CASSRQKRGNQPQHF. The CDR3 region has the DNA TGTGCCAGCAGTCGACAGAAGAGGGGCAATCAGCCCCAGCATTTT.

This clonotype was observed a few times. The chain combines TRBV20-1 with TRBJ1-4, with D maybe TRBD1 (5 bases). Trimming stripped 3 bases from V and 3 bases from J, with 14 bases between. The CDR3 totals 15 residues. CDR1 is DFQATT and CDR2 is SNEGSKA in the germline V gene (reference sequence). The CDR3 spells CSASLWRGPNEKLFF. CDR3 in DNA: TGCAGTGCTAGTCTTTGGAGGGGTCCTAATGAAAAACTGTTTTTT.

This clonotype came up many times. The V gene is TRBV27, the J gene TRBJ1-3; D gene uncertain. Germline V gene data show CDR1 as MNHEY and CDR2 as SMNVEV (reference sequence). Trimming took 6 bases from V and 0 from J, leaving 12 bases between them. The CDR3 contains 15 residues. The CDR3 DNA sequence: TGTGCCAGCAGCCGAACAAGAAGCTCTGGAAACACCATATATTTT. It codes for CASSRTRSSGNTIYF.

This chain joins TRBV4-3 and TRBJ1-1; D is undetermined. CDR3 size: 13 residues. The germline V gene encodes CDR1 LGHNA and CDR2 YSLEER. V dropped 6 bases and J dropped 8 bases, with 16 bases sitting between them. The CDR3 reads CASSGIVGMEAFF. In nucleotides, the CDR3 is TGCGCCAGCAGTGGGATCGTGGGGATGGAAGCTTTCTTT.

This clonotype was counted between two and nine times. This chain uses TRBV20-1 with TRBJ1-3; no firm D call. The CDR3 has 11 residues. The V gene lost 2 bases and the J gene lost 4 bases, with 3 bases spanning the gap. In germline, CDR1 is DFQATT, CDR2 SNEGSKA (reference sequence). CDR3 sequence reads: CSARQGNTIYF. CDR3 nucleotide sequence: TGCAGTGCTAGACAGGGAAACACCATATATTTT.

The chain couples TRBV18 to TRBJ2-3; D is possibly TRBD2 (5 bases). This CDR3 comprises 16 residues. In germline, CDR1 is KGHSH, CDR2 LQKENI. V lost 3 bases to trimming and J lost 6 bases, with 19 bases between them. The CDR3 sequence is CASSPGRLSGGDTQYF. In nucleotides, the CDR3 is TGTGCCAGCTCACCTGGCCGGTTGTCCGGCGGGGATACGCAGTATTTT.

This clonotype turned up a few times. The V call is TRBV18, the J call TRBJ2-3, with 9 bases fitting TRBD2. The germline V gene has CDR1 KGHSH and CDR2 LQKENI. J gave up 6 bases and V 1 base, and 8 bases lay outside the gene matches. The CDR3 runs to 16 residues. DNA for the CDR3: TGTGCCAGCTCACCACGGCCCCAGCGGGAGGCGGATACGCAGTATTTT. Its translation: CASSPRPQREADTQYF.

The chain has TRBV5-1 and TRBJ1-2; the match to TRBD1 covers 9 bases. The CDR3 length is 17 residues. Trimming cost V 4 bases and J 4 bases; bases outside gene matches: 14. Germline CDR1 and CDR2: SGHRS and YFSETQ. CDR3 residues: CASSNRDRVNAGYGYTF. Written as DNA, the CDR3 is TGCGCCAGCAGCAACCGGGACAGGGTTAACGCGGGCTATGGCTACACCTTC.

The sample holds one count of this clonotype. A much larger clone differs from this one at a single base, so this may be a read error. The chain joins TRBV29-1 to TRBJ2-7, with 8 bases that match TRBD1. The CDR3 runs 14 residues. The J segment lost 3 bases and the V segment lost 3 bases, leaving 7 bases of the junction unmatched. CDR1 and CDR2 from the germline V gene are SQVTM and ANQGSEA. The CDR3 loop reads CSVDAVTGVYEQYF. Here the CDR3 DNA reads TGCAGCGTTGACGCCGTGACAGGGGTCTACGAGCAGTACTTC.

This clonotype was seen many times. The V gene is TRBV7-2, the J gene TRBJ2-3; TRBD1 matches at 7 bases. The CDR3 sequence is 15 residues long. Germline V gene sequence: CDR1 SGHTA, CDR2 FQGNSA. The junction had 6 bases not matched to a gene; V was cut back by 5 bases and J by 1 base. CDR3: CASSPDRTRTDTQYF. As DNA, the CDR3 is TGTGCCAGCAGCCCGGACAGGACACGCACAGATACGCAGTATTTT.

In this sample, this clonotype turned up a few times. In DNA form, the CDR3 reads TGTGCCAGCAGTTTTGATTCGACCCAAAATCAGCCCCAGCATTTT. Translating it yields CASSFDSTQNQPQHF. The rearrangement uses TRBV12-3 or TRBV12-4 and TRBJ1-5; D is unresolved. V lost 3 bases and J lost 4, with 13 bases in between. The CDR3 contains 15 residues.

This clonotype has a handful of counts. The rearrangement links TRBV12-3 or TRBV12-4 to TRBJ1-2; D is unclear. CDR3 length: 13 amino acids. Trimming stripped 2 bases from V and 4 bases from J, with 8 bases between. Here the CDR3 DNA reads TGTGCCAGCAGTTTAAAGGGCGTCTATGGCTACACCTTC. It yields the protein CASSLKGVYGYTF.

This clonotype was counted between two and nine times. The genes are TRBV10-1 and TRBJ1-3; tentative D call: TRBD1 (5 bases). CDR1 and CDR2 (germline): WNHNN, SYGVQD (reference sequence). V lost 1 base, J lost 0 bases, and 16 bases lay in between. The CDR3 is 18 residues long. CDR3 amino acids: CASSEFPIGTDSGNTIYF. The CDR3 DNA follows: TGCGCCAGCAGTGAGTTCCCAATCGGGACGGACTCTGGAAACACCATATATTTT.

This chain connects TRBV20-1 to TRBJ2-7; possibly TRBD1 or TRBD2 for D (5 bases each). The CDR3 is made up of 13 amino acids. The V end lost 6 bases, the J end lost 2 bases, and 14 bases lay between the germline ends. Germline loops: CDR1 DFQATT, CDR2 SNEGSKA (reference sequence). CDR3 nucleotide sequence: TGCAGTGCCCCACTAAGGGGAGCCTACGAGCAGTACTTC. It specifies CSAPLRGAYEQYF.

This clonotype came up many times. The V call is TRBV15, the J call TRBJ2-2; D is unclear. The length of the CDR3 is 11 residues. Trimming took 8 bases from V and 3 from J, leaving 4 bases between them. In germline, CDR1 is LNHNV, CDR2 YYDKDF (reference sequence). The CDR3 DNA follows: TGTGCCACCGGGGACACCGGGGAGCTGTTTTTT. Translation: CATGDTGELFF.

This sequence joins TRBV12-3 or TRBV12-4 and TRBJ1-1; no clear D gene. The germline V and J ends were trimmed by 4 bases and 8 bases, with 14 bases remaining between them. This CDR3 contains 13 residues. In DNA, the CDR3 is TGTGCCAGCAGTTCACATTCGGAAACGGAAGCTTTCTTT. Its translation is CASSSHSETEAFF.

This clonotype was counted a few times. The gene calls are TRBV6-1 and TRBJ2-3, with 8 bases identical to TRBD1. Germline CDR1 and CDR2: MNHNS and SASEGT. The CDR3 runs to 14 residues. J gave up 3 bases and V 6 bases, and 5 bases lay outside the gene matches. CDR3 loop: CASRTGQETDTQYF. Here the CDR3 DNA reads TGTGCCAGCAGAACGGGACAGGAAACAGATACGCAGTATTTT.